This T cell receptor beta chain was captured in a study of cytomegalovirus exposure and HLA in healthy donors. The PCR used 60 Vbeta and 13 Jbeta primers. TCRdb's copy holds only in-frame clones and misses some; the assay was immunoSEQ multiplex PCR. Of approximately 110,000 clones in the sample, 70% are singletons; the top ten hold around 9.9%. This TCR derives from a man aged 40-55 years in good health and CMV-seropositive. Sequencing was carried out using PBMCs.

The CDR3 DNA sequence: TGTGCCAGCAGCTTAGACGACTATGAAACCTACAATGAGCAGTTCTTC. It encodes CASSLDDYETYNEQFF. This sequence joins TRBV11-2 and TRBJ2-1; D possibly corresponds to TRBD2 (5 bases). V lost 0 bases and J lost 2, with 11 bases in between. The V gene's germline CDR1 is SGHAT and CDR2 FQNNGV. The CDR3 runs to 16 residues.